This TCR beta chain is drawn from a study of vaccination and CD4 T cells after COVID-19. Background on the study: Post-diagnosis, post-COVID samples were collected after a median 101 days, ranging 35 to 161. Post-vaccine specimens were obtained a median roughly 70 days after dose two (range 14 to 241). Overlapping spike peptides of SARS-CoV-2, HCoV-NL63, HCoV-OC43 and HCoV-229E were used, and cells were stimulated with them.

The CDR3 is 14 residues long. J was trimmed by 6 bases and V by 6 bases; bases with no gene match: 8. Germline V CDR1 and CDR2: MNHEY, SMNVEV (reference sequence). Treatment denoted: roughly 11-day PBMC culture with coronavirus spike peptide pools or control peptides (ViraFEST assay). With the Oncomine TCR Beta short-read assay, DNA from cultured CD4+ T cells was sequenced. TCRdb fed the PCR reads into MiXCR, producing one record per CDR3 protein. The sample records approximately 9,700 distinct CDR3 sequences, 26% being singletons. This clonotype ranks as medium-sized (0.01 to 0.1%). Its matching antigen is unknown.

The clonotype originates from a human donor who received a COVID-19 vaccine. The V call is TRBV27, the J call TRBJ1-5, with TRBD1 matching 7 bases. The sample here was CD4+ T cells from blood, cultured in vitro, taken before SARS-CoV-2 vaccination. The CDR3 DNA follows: TGTGCCAGCAGGGCGGCAGGGGGAGTTCAGCCCCAGCATTTT. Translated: CASRAAGGVQPQHF.